What follows are 17 T cell receptor beta chains derived from one specimen sequenced in a study of blood T cell repertoires in COVID-19. Some clones are missing from TCRdb's copy, which holds only in-frame ones; the method was immunoSEQ multiplex PCR. Altogether approximately 200,000 clones are present, roughly 94% being singletons, with the ten largest covering 0.7% to 0.8%. Specimen: peripheral blood. The receptor set was obtained from a man younger than 45 with COVID-19, enrolled during active disease.

This sequence joins TRBV7-9 and TRBJ2-7, with 9 bases matching TRBD1. Germline CDR1 SEHNR, CDR2 FQNEAQ (reference sequence). The CDR3 is 14 amino acids. V was pared by 5 bases and J by 5 bases, with 7 bases of the junction left unmatched. CDR3 amino acids: CASSDRDRADEQYF. DNA for the CDR3: TGTGCCAGCAGCGACCGGGACAGGGCCGACGAGCAGTACTTC.

The genes are TRBV6-1 and TRBJ2-1; 11 nucleotides match TRBD2. The CDR3 contains 15 residues. Trimming removed 2 bases from V and 7 bases from J; junction bases left unmatched: 4. CDR1 is MNHNS and CDR2 is SASEGT in the germline V gene. CDR3 coding DNA: TGTGCCAGCAGTGAAAGTAGCGGGGGGGCGAATGAGCAGTTCTTC. Its translation is CASSESSGGANEQFF.

The chain recombines TRBV11-1 with TRBJ2-2; 8 bases map to TRBD1. CDR3 length: 15 amino acids. Looked up from germline, CDR1 is SGHAT and CDR2 is FQDESV (reference sequence). Trimming removed 5 bases from V and 4 bases from J; junction bases left unmatched: 6. The CDR3 bases are TGTGCCAGCAGCCTGGGACAGGCGGGCACCGGGGAGCTGTTTTTT. Protein: CASSLGQAGTGELFF.

The chain uses TRBV27 and TRBJ1-5; no reliable D call. V was clipped by 3 bases and J by 2 bases, with 5 bases between them. From germline, CDR1 is MNHEY and CDR2 SMNVEV (reference sequence). The CDR3 has 13 amino acids. CDR3 sequence (DNA): TGTGCCAGCAGTTTCACAGGCAATCAGCCCCAGCATTTT. Translating gives CASSFTGNQPQHF.

The rearrangement joins TRBV3-1 (or the pseudogene TRBV3-2) to TRBJ1-4; D might be TRBD1 (6 bases). V lost 1 base, J lost 4 bases, and 16 bases lay in between. The CDR3 spans 17 residues. CDR1 is LGHDT, CDR2 YNNKEL, per germline (reference sequence). The chain's CDR3 is CASSQGFGIRGNEKLFF. CDR3 coding DNA: TGTGCCAGCAGCCAAGGGTTCGGAATCAGGGGTAATGAAAAACTGTTTTTT.

The chain is built from TRBV5-6 and TRBJ2-7; 7 bases are a match to TRBD1. Germline loops: CDR1 SGHDT, CDR2 YYEEEE. The ends lost 0 bases at V and 2 bases at J; junction bases unmatched: 2. The CDR3 is 14 amino acids. The CDR3 spells CASSLGGQPYEQYF. The CDR3 DNA reads TGTGCCAGCAGCTTGGGGGGACAGCCCTACGAGCAGTACTTC.

The chain is built from TRBV30 and TRBJ2-7; 7 bases align to TRBD1. Looked up from germline, CDR1 is GTSNPN and CDR2 is SVGIG (reference sequence). The CDR3 is made up of 12 amino acids. V trimming: 2 bases; J trimming: 4 bases; junction bases outside the gene matches: 2. CDR3 nucleotide sequence: TGTGCCTGGAGTACAGGGGAGTACGAGCAGTACTTC. Its translation is CAWSTGEYEQYF.

The chain uses TRBV28 and TRBJ1-3; D ambiguous. CDR1 and CDR2 from the germline V gene are MDHEN and SYDVKM. V was cut by 3 bases and J by 10 bases, with 16 bases left in between. The CDR3 totals 14 residues. The CDR3 sequence is CASSLGSGVTTIYF. Written as DNA, the CDR3 is TGTGCCAGCAGTTTGGGGAGTGGTGTAACAACCATATATTTT.

This sequence joins TRBV19 and TRBJ1-4; 7 positions match TRBD1. This CDR3 spans 14 amino acids. The V gene's germline CDR1 is LNHDA and CDR2 SQIVND (reference sequence). J gave up 6 bases and V 4 bases, and 5 bases lay outside the gene matches. The CDR3 coding sequence is TGTGCCAGTAGTACGGACAGGAGCTATGAAAAACTGTTTTTT. As protein: CASSTDRSYEKLFF.

The CDR3, as DNA: TGTGCCAGCAGTTTATCGGTAAGGGGCACTGAAGCTTTCTTT. It is translated as CASSLSVRGTEAFF. The rearrangement links TRBV27 to TRBJ1-1, with D possibly matching TRBD1 (5 bases). The CDR3 is 14 amino acids. The V gene's germline CDR1 is MNHEY and CDR2 SMNVEV (reference sequence). Trimming took 0 bases from V and 4 from J, leaving 9 bases between them.

This rearrangement joins TRBV11-2 to TRBJ2-2; the D is unclear. The germline gives CDR1 SGHAT, CDR2 FQNNGV. The V end lost 4 bases, the J end lost 3 bases, and 12 bases lay between the germline ends. The CDR3 loop spans 15 amino acids. The CDR3 reads CASSSLELDTGELFF. In DNA form, the CDR3 reads TGTGCCAGCAGCTCCCTAGAATTGGACACCGGGGAGCTGTTTTTT.

The gene calls are TRBV5-1 and TRBJ1-2, with TRBD1 matching over 9 bases. Trimming at V came to 4 bases and at J to 4 bases, leaving 2 bases not matched to a gene. CDR1 SGHRS and CDR2 YFSETQ come from the germline V gene. The CDR3 sequence is 13 residues long. The CDR3 DNA sequence: TGCGCCAGCAGCCGGGACAGGGTCTATGGCTACACCTTC. It specifies CASSRDRVYGYTF.

The genes are TRBV9 and TRBJ2-5; D remains unclear. In germline, CDR1 is SGDLS, CDR2 YYNGEE. V lost 2 bases and J 5 bases, leaving 4 bases between the germline ends. This CDR3 region has 11 residues. The CDR3 DNA reads as TGTGCCAGCAGCGTTCTGGAGACCCAGTACTTC. Protein product: CASSVLETQYF.

This rearrangement joins TRBV25-1 to TRBJ1-1; D may be TRBD1 (5 bases). CDR1 MGHDK and CDR2 SYGVNS come from the germline V gene. V was cut by 3 bases and J by 1 base, with 9 bases left in between. The CDR3 is 14 amino acids. The CDR3 sequence is CASSEAGQNTEAFF. CDR3 nucleotide sequence: TGTGCCAGCAGTGAGGCAGGGCAGAACACTGAAGCTTTCTTT. The complete variable domain, with remaining parts taken from reference TRBV25-1 and TRBJ1-1, reads EADIYQTPRYLVIGTGKKITLECSQTMGHDKMYWYQQDPGMELHLIHYSYGVNSTEKGDLSSESTVSRIRTEHFPLTLESARPSHTSQYLCASSEAGQNTEAFFGQGTRLTVV.

This clone was seen only a few times. V gene TRBV9 combines with J gene TRBJ1-1; 8 nucleotides line up with TRBD1. With 3 bases clipped from V and 1 base from J, the junction kept 11 bases outside the gene matches. The CDR3 consists of 17 residues. Germline V gene lookup returns CDR1 SGDLS and CDR2 YYNGEE. The CDR3 nucleotides read TGTGCCAGCAGCGACAGGACAGGGATCCCTAGGAACACTGAAGCTTTCTTT. Amino acids: CASSDRTGIPRNTEAFF.

V gene TRBV30 combines with J gene TRBJ2-7; TRBD2 agrees at 7 bases. With V trimmed by 2 bases and J by 5 bases, 9 bases remained unmatched. The germline CDR1 and CDR2 sequences are GTSNPN and SVGIG (reference sequence). The CDR3 is made up of 14 amino acids. The CDR3: CAWSRDRGDHEQYF. The CDR3 nucleotides read TGTGCCTGGAGTAGGGACCGGGGGGACCACGAGCAGTACTTC. The whole variable domain, filled in from reference TRBV30 and TRBJ2-7, reads SQTIHQWPATLVQPVGSPLSLECTVEGTSNPNLYWYRQAAGRGLQLLFYSVGIGQISSEVPQNLSASRPQDRQFILSSKKLLLSDSGFYLCAWSRDRGDHEQYFGPGTRLTVT.

This clone showed up just once. V usage is TRBV29-1 and J usage is TRBJ1-4; TRBD1 matches 8 bases. The CDR3 extends over 13 amino acids. Trimming cost V 4 bases and J 4 bases; bases outside gene matches: 2. Germline V gene sequence: CDR1 SQVTM, CDR2 ANQGSEA. CDR3 sequence (DNA): TGCAGCGTTGGGACAGGGAGTAATGAAAAACTGTTTTTT. It specifies CSVGTGSNEKLFF.